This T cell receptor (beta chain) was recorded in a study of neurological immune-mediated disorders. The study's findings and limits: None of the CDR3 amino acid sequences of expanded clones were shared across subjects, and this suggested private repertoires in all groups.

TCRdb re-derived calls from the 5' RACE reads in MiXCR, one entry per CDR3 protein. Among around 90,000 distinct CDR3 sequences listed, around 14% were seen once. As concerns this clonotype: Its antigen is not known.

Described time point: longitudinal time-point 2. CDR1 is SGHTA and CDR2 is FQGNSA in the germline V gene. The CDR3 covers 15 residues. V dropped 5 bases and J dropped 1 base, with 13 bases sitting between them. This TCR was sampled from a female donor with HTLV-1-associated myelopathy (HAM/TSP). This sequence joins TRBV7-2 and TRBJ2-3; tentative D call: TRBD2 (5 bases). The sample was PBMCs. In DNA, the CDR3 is TGTGCCAGCAGCCCTCAGGCGGGCGGCACAGATACGCAGTATTTT. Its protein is CASSPQAGGTDTQYF.